This T cell receptor (beta chain) was captured in a study of cytomegalovirus exposure and HLA in healthy donors. Study-level results: A later analysis linked a missense variant in DCLRE1C to the trimming of TCR beta V and J genes.

This clone appeared a few times. Its antigen is unknown. CDR3 length: 17 amino acids. Trimming left V 4 bases short and J 3 bases short, with 21 bases between. Germline loops: CDR1 LNHDA, CDR2 SQIVND (reference sequence). The PCR had 60 Vbeta and 13 Jbeta primers. The method was immunoSEQ multiplex PCR; TCRdb's version includes in-frame clones alone and lacks a portion of them. Here the sample spans 90,000 to 95,000 clones, 80% being singletons. This TCR was recovered from a man younger than 30 in good health and CMV-seronegative. This rearrangement joins TRBV19 to TRBJ1-2, with D possibly being TRBD1 (6 bases). Material for sequencing was PBMCs. Here the CDR3 DNA reads TGTGCCAGTAGTAACACAGGGTCGCAGTTTATTTACTATGGCTACACCTTC. This translates into CASSNTGSQFIYYGYTF.